This T cell receptor beta chain was profiled in a study of blood T cells in healthy people across ages (dated by TCRdb to between 2015 and 2016). Background for the entire study: Template switching captured roughly one uniquely barcoded TCR beta cDNA molecule per two T cells in model experiments. To track age-related changes in TCR beta repertoire diversity, the study relied on deep sequencing normalized with unique cDNA molecular identifiers. Four age groups were formed from the donors: young (average approximately 15 years), middle-aged (approximately 40), aged (about 68) and long-lived (about 80). Donors of different ages were randomly distributed across sequencing lanes to avoid experimental bias. For two donors (one aged 18 to 29 and one aged 80 or older), the study analyzed two additional independent replicas of 1 million unique cDNA reads from the same blood draw.

The paper as a whole reports these results and caveats: As age increased, observed TCR beta diversity per million T cells dropped in a roughly linear way, and a significant reduction was already evident by age approximately 40. The percentage of naive T cells measured by flow cytometry correlated strongly with observed TCR beta diversity. The CMV infection status of donors was not known, potentially confounding age-related changes in expanded clonotypes. Compared with the aged group, more naive CD4+ T cells, fewer expanded clones and increased TCR diversity were shown by the long-lived group, suggesting age selection. Total diversity estimates from one million sequenced T cells were considered lower bounds and underestimates. Bulk unsorted PBMC profiling prevented conclusive comparison of naive and antigen-experienced compartments.

Systemically healthy Caucasian individuals from Russia, roughly 40 in total and aged roughly 6 to 95 years, were included as donors. Each donor gave 8 to 10 milliliters of peripheral blood, collected into EDTA-treated Vacutainer tubes. PBMCs were isolated by Ficoll-Paque density-gradient centrifugation, with at least 7 million obtained per sample. Trizol reagent was used to extract total RNA from the PBMCs, yielding at least 5.5 micrograms per sample. The percentages of naive CD45RAhigh/CD27high T cells were determined by flow cytometry on a PBMC aliquot from every donor. This clonotype turned up a few times. No cognate antigen has been identified for it. No much larger clonotype is one base removed from it; base qualities were not supplied. Library preparation employed 5' RACE. TCRdb records Illumina HiSeq 2500 as the sequencer. A second PCR of roughly 6 to 11 cycles was run with a J-beta primer mix and a sample-barcoded 5' primer. A unique molecular identifier was introduced onto each TCR beta cDNA molecule by a template-switch 5' adaptor carrying 12 random nucleotides. Each sample yielded at least 3 million CDR3-containing paired-end reads. First-strand cDNA synthesis was performed from all RNA using the Mint cDNA synthesis kit, with priming by a TRBC-specific oligonucleotide. After uracil-DNA glycosylase treatment, a first 18-cycle PCR used universal primers M1SS and BC2_uni_R on all cDNA. As for how the authors treated the data: For normalization, 1 million high-quality reads, each with a distinct molecular identifier, were randomly selected from each sample. Instead of being binned into consensus sequences, reads with shared molecular identifiers were discarded. CDR3 identification, clonotype clustering and error correction used MiTCR with a Q25 quality threshold and the strictest error-elimination algorithm. Lower-bound total TCR beta diversity was estimated with a nonparametric unseen species model using Euler transformation. TCRdb trimmed the raw reads at Q25, called clones with MiXCR and kept productive beta chains. For every CDR3 protein sequence, its rows merge into one entry that carries the most common genes and DNA. Clone size and V and J calls follow TCRdb, not the original study. This sample has hundreds of thousands of distinct CDR3 sequences in its table, and roughly 64% of those were observed once. The ten largest account for 22% of the sample.

Sequencing was performed on blood. The source of this sequence is a man younger than 40 in good health.

The CDR3 here reads CATSRVRQVTGGPGNEQYF. The bases read TGTGCCACCAGCAGAGTACGGCAAGTGACGGGAGGGCCAGGCAACGAGCAGTACTTC. The chain is assembled from TRBV15 and TRBJ2-7, and TRBD2 aligns with 8 junction nucleotides. Inclusive of the bounding cysteine and phenylalanine, the CDR3 is 19 residues long. Left in the record is the CDR3 DNA by itself, 57 bases read in frame from the first base. CDR1 is given as LNHNV and CDR2 as YYDKDF, both from the germline V gene (reference sequence). At the junction V is shortened by 1 base and J by 5 bases; bases outside the gene matches: 19.